One and the same sample provided the 8 T cell receptor beta chains below, sequenced in a study of blood T cells in healthy people across ages. Next came a second PCR, run for about 6 to 11 cycles, which used a sample-barcoded 5' primer along with a J-beta primer mix. TCRdb recomputed calls from the 5' RACE reads with MiXCR, one row per CDR3 protein. The table lists around 1,700,000 distinct CDR3 sequences, approximately 30% of them singletons. The sequenced sample consisted of blood. Receptors were obtained from a woman younger than 45 in good health.

J is TRBJ2-2 and V is TRBV6-1; D call uncertain. The CDR3 has 14 amino acids. Germline-derived CDR1 and CDR2 are MNHNS and SASEGT. Trimming took off 2 bases at V and 5 bases at J, with 9 bases between the two ends. CDR3 protein: CASSERRQTGELFF. DNA for the CDR3: TGTGCCAGCAGTGAAAGACGCCAGACCGGGGAGCTGTTTTTT.

Only a few counts were recorded for this clonotype. The V call is TRBV6-1, the J call TRBJ1-2; a possible D gene is TRBD1 (6 bases). Germline V CDR1 and CDR2: MNHNS, SASEGT. The CDR3 has 13 residues. Trimming shortened V by 7 bases and J by 10 bases, and 19 bases separated the two germline ends. CDR3 DNA sequence: TGTGCCAGCAACGAGGAAGGGGGGGCTTTCTACACCTTC. Protein: CASNEEGGAFYTF.

This clonotype came up a few times. V is TRBV4-1 and J is TRBJ2-1; 10 bases are shared with TRBD1. CDR3 length: 13 amino acids. The germline V gene encodes CDR1 MGHRA and CDR2 YSYEKL. V shed 3 bases and J 14 bases; nucleotides not matched to a gene: 7. For the CDR3, the DNA is TGCGCCAGCAGCCAGGGACCGGACAGGGGGGAGTTCTTC. Its protein is CASSQGPDRGEFF.

The rearrangement joins TRBV12-3 or TRBV12-4 to TRBJ2-1; D is ambiguous. The CDR3 sequence is 12 residues long. Trimming shortened V by 7 bases and J by 5 bases, and 9 bases separated the two germline ends. CDR3 coding DNA: TGTGCCAGCACCTCCGCCCACAATGAGCAGTTCTTC. This translates into CASTSAHNEQFF.

Remarks on this clonotype: The CDR3 end shows no conserved phenylalanine or tryptophan, and so a read error is likely. V usage is TRBV5-5 and J usage is TRBJ1-4, with D maybe TRBD1 (5 bases). The germline V and J ends were trimmed by 2 bases and 8 bases, with 7 bases remaining between them. Germline V gene data show CDR1 as SGHKS and CDR2 as YYEKEE (reference sequence). CDR3 length equals 12 residues. CDR3 nucleotides: TGTGCCAGCAGCTTCGCAGGGGAAAAACTGTTTTTG. Translation: CASSFAGEKLFL.

This sequence joins TRBV7-6 and TRBJ2-5; D call uncertain. The germline V gene encodes CDR1 SGHVS and CDR2 FNYEAQ. CDR3 length: 15 residues. Trimming stripped 5 bases from V and 5 bases from J, with 18 bases between. CDR3 sequence: CASSKGLGNGETQYF. For the CDR3, the DNA is TGTGCCAGCAGCAAAGGTTTGGGGAATGGGGAGACCCAGTACTTC.

This clonotype was seen a few times. Its ends do not fully match the called genes, so a read error is possible. The chain links TRBV11-3 to TRBJ2-1; D is unclear. This CDR3 spans 12 amino acids. Germline V lookup: CDR1 SGHNT, CDR2 YENEEA. The chain's CDR3 is CASSLGESEQFF. CDR3 in DNA: TGCGCCAGCAGCTTGGGTGAAAGTGAGCAGTTCTTC.

As regards this clonotype: Given a much more abundant clone one base away, this may be a read error. The chain has TRBV5-1 and TRBJ2-1; D may be TRBD2 (5 bases). The better agreement between TRBJ2-7 and the DNA end casts doubt on the J call. CDR3 length: 11 residues. Germline CDR1 reads SGHRS; CDR2 reads YFSETQ. In DNA form, the CDR3 reads TGCGCCAGCAGGGGGAGCTCCGAGCAGTACTTC. Encoded protein: CASRGSSEQYF.